This T cell receptor (beta chain) was retrieved from a study of T cells expressing NK-cell markers (dated by TCRdb to about 2020). Turning to the overall study: TCR beta-chain repertoires were profiled in sorted CD3+CD56+NKG2C+, CD3+CD56+NKG2C- and CD3+CD56-NKG2C+ T-cell subsets from about 8 donors. Among the eight sequenced donors, seven were HCMV-seropositive and one was HCMV-seronegative. All eight donors whose samples were sequenced were randomly selected healthy volunteers, three of them men and five women. The libraries were sequenced on Illumina HiSeq 2000/2500, MiSeq or NextSeq, producing 2 x 150 bp reads.

To determine HCMV serostatus, a commercial ELISA kit was used to detect HCMV-specific IgG in serum. Peripheral blood mononuclear cells were isolated from blood by Ficoll density gradient centrifugation. Results the study describes overall, beyond this receptor: It remained unclear whether the expanded NKG2C-expressing T cell clones were specific for HCMV antigens. In roughly 6 donors, the dominant CD3+CD56+NKG2C+ clonotypes ranked among the top 10 CD8+ clonotypes, making up roughly 1.0-7.0% of CD8+ T cells. Those dominant clonotypes were again the most abundant among CD3+CD56-NKG2C+ cells in a handful of donors, at about 25-65%.

The CDR3 measures 15 amino acids from cysteine to phenylalanine. No DNA has been recorded. CDR1 and CDR2, looked up from the germline V gene, are SNHLY and FYNNEI. Reads for this sample came from an Illumina HiSeq 2000. The TCR beta cDNA libraries were made using 5'RACE template switching, a step that added both a universal primer site and unique molecular identifiers. Priming for cDNA synthesis came from the TCR beta constant segment, and two successive PCR amplification steps followed. Per the original workflow: Reads were demultiplexed and grouped by UMI with MIGEC, and clonotypes were assembled and quantified with MiTCR. To exclude erroneous sequences, only TCR cDNA sequences supported by at least two reads were retained. The tcR package was used for downstream repertoire analysis, with clonotypes matched between fractions based on CDR3 nucleotide sequence plus V segment. Antigen specificity was annotated against VDJdb with VDJmatch, allowing one amino acid substitution in CDR3. TCRdb reprocessed the sequencing reads and holds a single record per CDR3 protein sequence, with no DNA. The authors' filters were not applied to this entry. The sample table gives 500,000 to 600,000 distinct CDR3 sequences. The ten top clones hold roughly 3.5% of the sample.

Of note for this clonotype: The antigen this receptor binds is unknown.

The chain is encoded by TRBV2 joined to TRBJ1-5; TCRdb reports TRBD1, a call that lacks DNA to check it against. This receptor was identified in a man aged 18 to 30 in good health. Donor details come from another sample of the same person, matched by shared clones. The sequenced sample was blood T cells: a sorted CD56 or NKG2C T cell subset, CD4+ or CD8+ T cells, or bulk PBMC T cells (not recorded which). The CDR3 has the sequence CASSSDRTSNQPQHF.